This T cell receptor beta chain appears in the sequencing data of a study of CD8+ T cells in alopecia areata (dated by TCRdb to the late 2010s). For the study in its entirety: Treated patients were enrolled in an open-label pilot trial of oral tofacitinib at 5 to 10 mg twice daily for moderate-to-severe alopecia areata. Patients received tofacitinib for 6 to 18 months and were then followed off drug for 6 months to check for delayed response and recurrence. In treated patients, disease severity was measured using the SALT score, which gives the percentage of scalp surface area affected. The study used high-throughput TCRbeta sequencing to examine T cell clonal expansion in alopecia areata, in both the C3H/HeJ mouse model and human patients. Human TCRbeta sequencing covered scalp tissue and sorted CD4+ and CD8+ peripheral blood T cells from patchy and totalis/universalis alopecia areata patients and healthy controls. Patients on tofacitinib were biopsied at baseline and after 4 and 24 weeks of treatment, and several of the patients also had a later scalp biopsy. Scalp clonality was compared across normal scalp (n=4), patchy alopecia areata scalp (n=8), and alopecia totalis/universalis scalp (n=8). RNA came from the PAXgene miRNA kit for fixed scalp, the miRNeasy kit for PBMCs, and the RNeasy kit for mouse skin. Amplification of TCRbeta CDR3 regions was done by immunoSEQ multiplex PCR using 35 Vbeta forward primers and 13 Jbeta reverse primers.

The protocol used for the library was the immunoSEQ multiplex PCR assay. For TCR sequencing, RNA was extracted from every sample and reverse transcribed into cDNA to serve as template. SuperScript III was used to make first-strand cDNA, primed with a 2:1 mix of oligo-dT and random hexamers. Amplification bias was assessed with a synthetic immune receptor repertoire, and residual bias was removed computationally. As for the original processing: Raw reads were preprocessed for error removal, and CDR3 was defined according to IMGT conventions as running from the conserved cysteine to phenylalanine. Clonality was calculated as 1 minus Shannon entropy normalized by log2 of the number of productive unique TCRs. Whether each scalp clone was CD4 or CD8 was inferred by checking scalp TCRbeta sequences against the CD4 and CD8 repertoires from sorted blood. Held by TCRdb, this immuneACCESS table contains in-frame sequences only and omits some clones. Under half of the omission traces to an unresolved V gene where checked; the cause of the rest is unknown. The DNA gave D and trimming, while V, J and clone size come from that table. The sample table holds approximately 180,000 clones, of which 60% were seen once. Over 0.9% of the sample is held by the ten biggest clonotypes.

The sample's time point, from its label and the paper: 20 to 30 weeks on oral tofacitinib. The sample's treatment or condition label is to be understood as: oral pan-JAK inhibitor, 5-10 mg twice daily. From alopecia areata patients, peripheral blood was collected along with lesional scalp punch biopsies. PBMCs were isolated by density centrifugation and stained for CD3, CD4 and CD8, and CD4+ and CD8+ T cells were sorted on a FACSAria. CDR3 length: 12 amino acids, cysteine to phenylalanine. This entry keeps only the CDR3 DNA: 36 bases, framed from base 1. V is shortened by 5 bases, J by 5 bases, and the region joining them spans 10 bases. Looking up the germline V gene yields CDR1 SGHDT and CDR2 YYEEEE. For this clone: Its specific antigen is unknown. No much larger clone exists at a distance of one base, and base qualities are not known.

What the research found in general, with its limitations: TCR sequences shared between patients were less clear than in mice, possibly partly because of HLA diversity in the patient population. Compared with normal scalp, lesional scalp, particularly in alopecia totalis/universalis, had higher clonality and more expanded CD8+ clones, which suggests antigenic drive. During tofacitinib treatment, many expanded lesional clones stuck around in both scalp and blood, and this persistence may partly explain why relapse happens after treatment is stopped. Unlike mouse skin, which is dominated by gammadelta T cells, normal human skin has resident alphabeta T cells that are also sequenced, and this complicates analysis of the scalp TCR repertoire. Tofacitinib significantly lowered scalp clonality and the number of expanded CD8+ clones among the top 100 scalp clones. The treated cohort was small, with a single nonresponder, so links between baseline CD8+ expansion and response need larger studies.

The TCR originated in a human donor with alopecia areata. The source was CD4+ T cells sorted from blood, collected at week 24, from a patient treated with tofacitinib. Rearrangement joined TRBV5-6 to TRBJ2-5, and TRBD1 may be the D gene, going by 6 matching bases. The bases read TGTGCCAGCAGTTACAGGGTCGAGACCCAGTACTTC. This codes for CASSYRVETQYF.